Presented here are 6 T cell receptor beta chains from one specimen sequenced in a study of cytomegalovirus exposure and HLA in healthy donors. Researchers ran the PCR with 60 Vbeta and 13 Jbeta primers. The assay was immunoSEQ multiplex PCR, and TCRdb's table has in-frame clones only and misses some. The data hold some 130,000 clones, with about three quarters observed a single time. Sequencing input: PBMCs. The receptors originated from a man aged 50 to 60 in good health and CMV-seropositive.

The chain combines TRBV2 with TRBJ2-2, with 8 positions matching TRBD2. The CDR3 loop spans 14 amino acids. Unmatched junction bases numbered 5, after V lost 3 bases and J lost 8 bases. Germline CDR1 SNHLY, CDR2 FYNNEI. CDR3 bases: TGTGCCAGCAGTGATACTAGCGGAGGTGGGGAGCTGTTTTTT. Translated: CASSDTSGGGELFF.

CDR3 coding DNA: TGCAGCATACGACAGGGGAGAGGGAACACTGAAGCTTTCTTT. It yields the protein CSIRQGRGNTEAFF. The chain couples TRBV29-1 to TRBJ1-1; 8 bases fit TRBD1. Trimming cost V 8 bases and J 1 base; bases outside gene matches: 9. Germline values: CDR1 SQVTM, CDR2 ANQGSEA. The CDR3 runs to 14 residues.

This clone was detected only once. The CDR3 DNA is TGTGCCAGCAGGGGGCTGACAGGGGTCACTGAAGCTTTCTTT. This gives the protein CASRGLTGVTEAFF. The rearrangement uses TRBV2 and TRBJ1-1, with 8 bases aligning to TRBD1. Germline V gene data show CDR1 as SNHLY and CDR2 as FYNNEI. The CDR3 loop spans 14 amino acids. The junction had 7 bases not matched to a gene; V was cut back by 6 bases and J by 4 bases. The variable domain in full, with the rest retrieved from reference TRBV2 and TRBJ1-1, is EPEVTQTPSHQVTQMGQEVILRCVPISNHLYFYWYRQILGQKVEFLVSFYNNEISEKSEIFDDQFSVERPDGSNFTLKIRSTKLEDSAMYFCASRGLTGVTEAFFGQGTRLTVV.

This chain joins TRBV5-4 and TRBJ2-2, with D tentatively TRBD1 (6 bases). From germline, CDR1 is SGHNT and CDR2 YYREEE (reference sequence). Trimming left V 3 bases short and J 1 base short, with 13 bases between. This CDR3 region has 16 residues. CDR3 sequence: CASSSSGTRNTGELFF. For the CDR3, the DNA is TGTGCCAGCAGCTCCTCCGGGACAAGGAACACCGGGGAGCTGTTTTTT.

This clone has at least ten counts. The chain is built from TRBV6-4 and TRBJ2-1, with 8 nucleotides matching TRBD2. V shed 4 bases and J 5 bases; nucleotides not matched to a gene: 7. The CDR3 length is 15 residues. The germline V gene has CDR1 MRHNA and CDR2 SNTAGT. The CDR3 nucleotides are TGTGCCAGCAGTGCCGTAGCGGGATCAGACAATGAGCAGTTCTTC. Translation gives CASSAVAGSDNEQFF.

CDR3: CASSLVQTTDTQYF. CDR3 DNA sequence: TGTGCCAGCAGCCTAGTCCAGACCACAGATACGCAGTATTTT. The gene calls are TRBV2 and TRBJ2-3; no definite D call. The length of the CDR3 is 14 residues. V lost 6 bases, J lost 2 bases, and 12 bases lay in between. Germline assignment: CDR1 SNHLY and CDR2 FYNNEI.